This T cell receptor (beta chain) is drawn from a study of Graves' ophthalmopathy and Graves' hyperthyroidism. This clonotype was counted many times. RNA transcripts were the template, and TCR beta CDR3 regions were amplified from them. A first-round RT-PCR used HTBI primers, followed by a second-round multiplex PCR. Each CDR3 protein gets one entry after TCRdb re-called the multiplex PCR reads with MiXCR. The sample lists 400,000 to 500,000 distinct CDR3 sequences; 20% to 25% were seen once. CDR3 length equals 15 residues. The V gene's germline CDR1 is SGDLS and CDR2 YYNGEE. V lost 0 bases and J lost 1, with 10 bases in between.

The chain joins TRBV9 to TRBJ2-5; TRBD2 is a possible D gene (5 bases). The specimen was peripheral blood. This clonotype was sampled from a woman between 18 and 29 years old with stable Graves' hyperthyroidism. The CDR3 DNA sequence: TGTGCCAGCAGCGTAGTAGGCGGGCCCCAAGAGACCCAGTACTTC. It yields the protein CASSVVGGPQETQYF.